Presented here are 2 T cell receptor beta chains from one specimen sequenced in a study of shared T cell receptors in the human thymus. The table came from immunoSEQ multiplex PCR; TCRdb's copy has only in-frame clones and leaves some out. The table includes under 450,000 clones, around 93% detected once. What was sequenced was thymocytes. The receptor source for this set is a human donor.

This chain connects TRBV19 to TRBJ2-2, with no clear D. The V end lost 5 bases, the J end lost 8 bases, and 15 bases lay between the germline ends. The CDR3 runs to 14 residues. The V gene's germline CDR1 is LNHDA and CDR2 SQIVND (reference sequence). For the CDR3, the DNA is TGTGCCAGTAGTGGGGAAATGAAACAAGGGGAGCTGTTTTTT. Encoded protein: CASSGEMKQGELFF.

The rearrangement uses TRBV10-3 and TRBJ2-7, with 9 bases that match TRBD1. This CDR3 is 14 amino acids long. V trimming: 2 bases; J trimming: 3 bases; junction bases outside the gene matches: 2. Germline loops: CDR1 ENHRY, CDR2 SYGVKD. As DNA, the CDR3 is TGTGCCATCAGTGAGGGGACAGGGTACTACGAGCAGTACTTC. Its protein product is CAISEGTGYYEQYF.